The 19 T cell receptor beta chains below all came from one sample that was sequenced in a study of T cell changes during pregnancy in multiple sclerosis. TCRdb's table, derived via immunoSEQ multiplex PCR, lists solely in-frame clones and lacks some. The sample contains some 21,000 clones, 85% of which appear only once. The sequencing here drew on CD8+ T cells from peripheral blood mononuclear cells, taken in the first trimester of pregnancy. The receptors come from a female donor in good health, enrolled as a control in a pregnancy study.

The CDR3 DNA sequence: TGTGCCACCAGCGATGACCTGGGACTTTACAATACGCAGTATTTT. This encodes CATSDDLGLYNTQYF. The V and J genes are TRBV15 and TRBJ2-3; maybe TRBD2 (6 bases). Germline loops: CDR1 LNHNV, CDR2 YYDKDF (reference sequence). The CDR3 contains 15 residues. Trimming took 5 bases from V and 7 from J, leaving 19 bases between them.

V and J are TRBV30 and TRBJ2-4, with D maybe TRBD1 (6 bases). This CDR3 contains 14 residues. The ends were cut back, 2 bases at V and 9 bases at J, with 17 bases in the middle. Germline V gene lookup returns CDR1 GTSNPN and CDR2 SVGIG (reference sequence). In DNA, the CDR3 is TGTGCCTGGAGTCCGGGACACCCGGGGCTCATTCAGTACTTC. This encodes CAWSPGHPGLIQYF.

The chain uses TRBV4-1 and TRBJ2-7; 7 bases fit TRBD1. Trimming removed 1 base from V and 7 bases from J; junction bases left unmatched: 7. This CDR3 is 14 amino acids long. Germline V CDR1 and CDR2: MGHRA, YSYEKL. CDR3 bases: TGCGCCAGCAGCCAAGCCGACAGGGCAGGGGAGCAGTACTTC. This codes for CASSQADRAGEQYF.

This clone was detected only a few times. Written as DNA, the CDR3 is TGTGCCAGCTCGACAGGGATCGACTATGGCTACACCTTC. Translated: CASSTGIDYGYTF. The J gene is TRBJ1-2, the V gene TRBV7-9; 7 bases line up with TRBD1. This CDR3 region has 13 residues. V lost 8 bases to trimming and J lost 3 bases; unmatched junction nucleotides: 6. The germline CDR1 and CDR2 sequences are SEHNR and FQNEAQ (reference sequence).

The V call is TRBV7-8, the J call TRBJ1-1; TRBD1 matches at 8 bases. With V trimmed by 0 bases and J by 1 base, 10 bases remained unmatched. CDR3 length: 18 amino acids. The V gene's germline CDR1 is SGHVS and CDR2 FQNEAQ. CDR3 sequence (DNA): TGTGCCAGCAGCTTAGCCTCCTGGCTCGGACAGGGGAACACTGAAGCTTTCTTT. It specifies CASSLASWLGQGNTEAFF.

V and J are TRBV27 and TRBJ2-2, with 11 bases matching TRBD2. Germline V gene sequence: CDR1 MNHEY, CDR2 SMNVEV (reference sequence). V lost 4 bases, J lost 7 bases, and 11 bases stayed unmatched. The CDR3 has 17 residues. The CDR3 loop reads CASSSYSSGGLIGELFF. In DNA, the CDR3 is TGTGCCAGCAGTTCATATTCTAGCGGGGGGTTGATCGGGGAGCTGTTTTTT.

This chain links TRBV6-4 with TRBJ2-3, with 9 positions matching TRBD2. The V gene's germline CDR1 is MRHNA and CDR2 SNTAGT. The CDR3 is 15 amino acids. J gave up 5 bases and V 2 bases, and 5 bases lay outside the gene matches. Here the CDR3 DNA reads TGTGCCAGCAGTGACGAGGCTAGCGGGAAAGATACGCAGTATTTT. The encoded protein is CASSDEASGKDTQYF.

V and J are TRBV19 and TRBJ1-4; the match to TRBD1 covers 8 bases. J was trimmed by 1 base and V by 9 bases; bases with no gene match: 4. Germline V gene data show CDR1 as LNHDA and CDR2 as SQIVND (reference sequence). This CDR3 region has 14 residues. The CDR3 DNA reads TGTGCCAGCGCGACAGGGGAAACTAATGAAAAACTGTTTTTT. It is translated as CASATGETNEKLFF.

This clone is a singleton in its sample. V and J are TRBV12-5 and TRBJ1-2; D gene uncertain. The V end was cut by 5 bases, the J end by 8 bases, with 12 bases between. Germline CDR1 is LGHNT and CDR2 is FRNRAP. CDR3 length: 12 amino acids. The chain's CDR3 is CASGVGLSGYTF. In DNA, the CDR3 is TGTGCTAGTGGTGTTGGACTCTCCGGCTACACCTTC.

This rearrangement joins TRBV7-3 to TRBJ2-7; TRBD2 agrees at 15 bases. Germline CDR1 is SGHTA and CDR2 is FQGTGA. CDR3 length: 17 residues. Trimming took 5 bases from V and 0 from J; bases not matched to a gene: 5. The CDR3: CASSPGTSGRLSYEQYF. CDR3 nucleotide sequence: TGTGCCAGCAGCCCCGGGACTAGCGGGAGGCTCTCCTACGAGCAGTACTTC.

This chain uses TRBV7-9 with TRBJ2-7, with D possibly matching TRBD2 (5 bases). V shed 6 bases and J shed 1 base, with 16 bases lying between them. This CDR3 has 15 amino acids. Germline values: CDR1 SEHNR, CDR2 FQNEAQ (reference sequence). Written as DNA, the CDR3 is TGTGCCAGCAGAGGAGGTCCGGGATCTTCCTACGAGCAGTACTTC. It translates to CASRGGPGSSYEQYF.

The chain links TRBV6-5 to TRBJ2-1; D possibly corresponds to TRBD2 (6 bases). Germline V CDR1 and CDR2: MNHEY, SVGAGI. Trimming cost V 2 bases and J 3 bases, with 11 bases left between them. This CDR3 is 15 amino acids long. CDR3 region: CASSYGSGDYNEQFF. CDR3 DNA: TGTGCCAGCAGTTACGGGTCGGGAGACTACAATGAGCAGTTCTTC.

J is TRBJ1-1 and V is TRBV7-2, with TRBD1 matching 8 bases. The CDR3 extends over 14 amino acids. CDR1 is SGHTA and CDR2 is FQGNSA in the germline V gene. V dropped 3 bases and J dropped 7; count of bases not matched to a gene: 7. The CDR3 reads CASSFSWTGLEAFF. CDR3 bases: TGTGCCAGCAGCTTCTCCTGGACAGGGCTTGAAGCTTTCTTT. The full variable domain, rest sourced from reference TRBV7-2 and TRBJ1-1, is GAGVSQSPSNKVTEKGKDVELRCDPISGHTALYWYRQSLGQGLEFLIYFQGNSAPDKSGLPSDRFSAERTGGSVSTLTIQRTQQEDSAVYLCASSFSWTGLEAFFGQGTRLTVV.

The chain uses TRBV9 and TRBJ2-5; D unclear. Trimming removed 0 bases at V and 3 bases at J, with 6 bases between. Germline lookup yields CDR1 SGDLS and CDR2 YYNGEE. The CDR3 extends over 13 amino acids. Written as DNA, the CDR3 is TGTGCCAGCAGCGTAGCGGTTAAAGAGACCCAGTACTTC. Protein sequence: CASSVAVKETQYF.

The chain recombines TRBV15 with TRBJ2-3; 9 nucleotides agree with TRBD2. Trimming removed 5 bases from V and 1 base from J; junction bases left unmatched: 4. Germline assignment: CDR1 LNHNV and CDR2 YYDKDF (reference sequence). The CDR3 spans 15 residues. Here the CDR3 reads CATSAGLAGTDTQYF. The CDR3 DNA follows: TGTGCCACCAGCGCGGGACTAGCCGGCACAGATACGCAGTATTTT.

The chain is built from TRBV6-4 and TRBJ2-3, with 10 bases fitting TRBD2. Germline V CDR1 and CDR2: MRHNA, SNTAGT. V was pared by 4 bases and J by 1 base, with 2 bases of the junction left unmatched. The CDR3 is 15 residues long. CDR3 protein: CASSVLAGGTDTQYF. The CDR3 DNA sequence: TGTGCCAGCAGTGTCCTAGCGGGGGGCACAGATACGCAGTATTTT.

The count of this clone is one. The chain employs TRBV5-8 and TRBJ1-5, with TRBD1 identical over 7 bases. The germline CDR1 and CDR2 sequences are SGHTS and YDEGEE. V lost 7 bases to trimming and J lost 4 bases; unmatched junction nucleotides: 8. This CDR3 region has 14 residues. Here the CDR3 reads CASEPGQSNQPQHF. Written as DNA, the CDR3 is TGTGCCAGCGAACCGGGACAGAGTAATCAGCCCCAGCATTTT.

The rearrangement joins TRBV28 to TRBJ2-5; TRBD2 is a possible D gene (6 bases). Germline V gene lookup returns CDR1 MDHEN and CDR2 SYDVKM. The CDR3 is 16 amino acids. Trimming took off 6 bases at V and 5 bases at J, with 22 bases between the two ends. For the CDR3, the DNA is TGTGCCAGCAGCCTTCGGGAGATCAGGATCACTGAGACCCAGTACTTC. This codes for CASSLREIRITETQYF. Full variable domain (rest looked up from reference TRBV28 and TRBJ2-5): DVKVTQSSRYLVKRTGEKVFLECVQDMDHENMFWYRQDPGLGLRLIYFSYDVKMKEKGDIPEGYSVSREKKERFSLILESASTNQTSMYLCASSLREIRITETQYFGPGTRLLVL.

The chain has TRBV27 and TRBJ1-5; TRBD1 might be the D (6 bases). The CDR3 consists of 14 residues. V was pared by 5 bases and J by 1 base, with 9 bases between. Per germline, CDR1 MNHEY and CDR2 SMNVEV (reference sequence). CDR3 nucleotide sequence: TGTGCCAGCAGTCCCGGACAGAGCAATCAGCCCCAGCATTTT. Protein product: CASSPGQSNQPQHF.